This TCR beta chain emerged from a study of cytomegalovirus exposure and HLA in healthy donors. The study, taken as a whole, reports: Indistinguishable V segments, including TRBV6-2 and TRBV6-3, were excluded. A later analysis found most CMV-associated TCR beta chains apparently HLA-restricted. Reportedly, diagnosis of cytomegalovirus status by the classifier showed high specificity and sensitivity. HLA alleles showed associations with roughly 17,000 TCR beta sequences in a later analysis, at a 0.05 false discovery rate.

V lost 4 bases to trimming and J lost 0 bases, with 14 bases between them. The germline V gene has CDR1 SGDLS and CDR2 YYNGEE. The CDR3 is 16 residues long. The PCR contained 60 Vbeta and 13 Jbeta primers. Generated by immunoSEQ multiplex PCR, the TCRdb table keeps only in-frame clones and is missing some. The sample has around 150,000 clones; about 86% are singletons. Worth noting for this clone: What it binds is not known.

The TCR was taken from a man aged 35 to 55 in good health and CMV-seropositive. The V gene is TRBV9, the J gene TRBJ2-1; weak D call: TRBD1 (5 bases). Sequenced: PBMCs. The CDR3 is CASSPLRTSSYNEQFF. The CDR3 DNA follows: TGTGCCAGCAGCCCCCTCCGGACATCCTCCTACAATGAGCAGTTCTTC.